The entry below describes one T cell receptor beta chain. This sample was taken from a study of blood T cell repertoires in COVID-19. The overall study: Samples representing acute and convalescent COVID-19 were sourced from the United States, Italy and Spain.

CDR1 and CDR2 from the germline V gene are MDHEN and SYDVKM. The CDR3 extends over 18 amino acids. Unmatched junction bases numbered 8, after V lost 5 bases and J lost 0 bases. In the authors' workflow: For nucleated cells, counts were estimated from reference gene primer amplification. TCRdb's table, derived via immunoSEQ multiplex PCR, lists solely in-frame clones and lacks some. V and J calls and clone size are copied from that table; D and trimming were computed from the DNA. Of 200,000 to 250,000 clones listed, around 86% were seen once; the top ten hold 5.2%. Seattle patient enrollment occurred during active infection, with longitudinal follow-up thereafter.

The sample taken for sequencing was peripheral blood. The sequence came from a woman between 65 and 79 years old with COVID-19, enrolled during active disease. V is TRBV28 and J is TRBJ2-7, with 15 positions matching TRBD2. CDR3 nucleotides: TGTGCCAGCAGTCCCAGGACTAGCGGGAGGGAAAGCTCCTACGAGCAGTACTTC. This translates into CASSPRTSGRESSYEQYF.